The rows below give T cell receptor beta chains drawn from one sample of a study of T cell responses to AZD1222 COVID-19 vaccine. Only in-frame clones appear in the TCRdb table, and some are missing; sequencing was by immunoSEQ multiplex PCR. The sample records tens of thousands of clones, about three quarters being singletons. The source material was peripheral blood, sampled on day 0 of AZD1222 vaccination. These receptors were taken from an adult in good health. Each CDR3 is given with its conserved first and last residue. Each record gives: J gene, V gene, CDR3 protein.

J: TRBJ1-5
V: TRBV15
CDR3: CATSREQNSNQPQHF

J: TRBJ1-4
V: TRBV5-1
CDR3: CASSVRTVERGGNEKLFF

J: TRBJ1-5
V: TRBV3-1/TRBV3-2
CDR3: CASSQGTGANQPQHF

J: TRBJ1-4
V: TRBV5-1
CDR3: CASRYVAGGDEKLFF

J: TRBJ2-7
V: TRBV7-2
CDR3: CASSATGNEQYF

J: TRBJ1-1
V: TRBV6-5
CDR3: CASSRQTMNTEAFF

J: TRBJ2-4
V: TRBV5-5
CDR3: CASSLSGGVAKNIQYF

J: TRBJ1-5
V: TRBV28
CDR3: CASRHRDRYQPQHF

J: TRBJ1-2
V: TRBV12-3/TRBV12-4
CDR3: CASQGATNYGYTF

J: TRBJ1-4
V: TRBV6-6
CDR3: CASSWGQGRTNEKLFF

J: TRBJ2-3
V: TRBV28
CDR3: CASTLAGHTQYF

J: TRBJ1-1
V: TRBV27
CDR3: CASTSRAGLSEAFF

J: TRBJ2-3
V: TRBV15
CDR3: CATTLAGTDTQYF